The source of this T cell receptor (beta chain) is a study of beta chain features in type 1 diabetes. Overall study results and limits: Any HLA-type effect on TCRB rearrangement remained unresolved here.

A CD45RO/CCR7/CD25/CD127/CD95/CD27 panel sorted naive, central memory, regulatory and stem cell-like memory CD4+ cells. Sorting produced populations that all topped 95% purity. Expressed TCRB transcripts were sequenced because the isolated RNA had all been reverse transcribed beforehand. The method was immunoSEQ multiplex PCR; TCRdb's version includes in-frame clones alone and lacks a portion of them. This table has under 95,000 clones, 30% to 35% appearing once. CDR1 MGHRA and CDR2 YSYEKL come from the germline V gene. The CDR3 is 13 amino acids. V lost 1 base and J lost 6, with 6 bases in between. In its sample, this clone was seen a few times. Its cognate antigen is unknown.

The TCR originated in a woman aged 18-35 years in good health. The sequenced sample consisted of stem cell memory CD4+ T cells from blood. The chain has TRBV4-1 and TRBJ1-4; D is uncertain. The CDR3 is CASSQGLDEKLFF. CDR3 in DNA: TGCGCCAGCAGCCAAGGACTGGATGAAAAACTGTTTTTT.